Included here is one T cell receptor beta chain sequence, with context. Its antigen is currently unknown. Sequenced by immunoSEQ multiplex PCR; TCRdb stores in-frame clones only, minus some. The table shows roughly 120,000 clones, with about 91% occurring only once. The donors were part of the validation cohort, which consisted of about 120 subjects and was separate from the first cohort of 666 subjects. These data originate in a study of cytomegalovirus exposure and HLA in healthy donors. As for the study in general: Per a later analysis, the approximately 620 first-cohort and 120 or so validation repertoires shared one platform. Findings and limits, study-wide: Most TCR sequences proved rare, with some public TCRs found in many donors. According to the study, around 150 TCR beta chains were cytomegalovirus-associated.

The V gene's germline CDR1 is MDHEN and CDR2 SYDVKM. This CDR3 is built from 16 residues. V trimming: 5 bases; J trimming: 3 bases; junction bases outside the gene matches: 11. The sequencing input was PBMCs. The chain joins TRBV28 to TRBJ2-7; TRBD2 agrees at 9 bases. The source of this sequence is a man younger than 35 in good health and CMV-seronegative. The CDR3 coding sequence is TGTGCCAGCAGTCCCCAGCTGGTAGCGGGGGTCTACGAGCAGTACTTC. Translated, it gives CASSPQLVAGVYEQYF.